Each of the 30 T cell receptor beta chains below was sequenced from the same sample in a study of beta chain features in type 1 diabetes. Expressed TCRB transcripts were sequenced after all isolated RNA was converted to cDNA. The assay was immunoSEQ multiplex PCR, and TCRdb's table has in-frame clones only and misses some. The sample carries hundreds of thousands of clones, 9.5% to 12% recorded once. The sequenced material came from naive CD4+ T cells from blood. Every receptor here comes from a woman under 30 in good health.

The chain employs TRBV19 and TRBJ2-6, with 7 bases lining up with TRBD1. After removal of 10 bases from V and 2 bases from J, the junction contained 11 bases not matched to a gene. The CDR3 is 16 amino acids. CDR1 is LNHDA and CDR2 is SQIVND in the germline V gene (reference sequence). For the CDR3, the DNA is TGTGCCACCGCTCCGCAGGGGGTCGCTGGGGCCAACGTCCTGACTTTC. Protein: CATAPQGVAGANVLTF.

This clone was found a few times. In DNA form, the CDR3 reads TGCGCCAGCAGCTCTCAGGGTCCCAAGAACACTGAAGCTTTCTTT. Amino acid sequence: CASSSQGPKNTEAFF. V and J are TRBV5-1 and TRBJ1-1; D is possibly TRBD1 (5 bases). Germline CDR1 is SGHRS and CDR2 is YFSETQ. This CDR3 region has 15 residues. Trimming cost V 3 bases and J 1 base, with 13 bases left between them. The full variable domain, completed using reference TRBV5-1 and TRBJ1-1, is KAGVTQTPRYLIKTRGQQVTLSCSPISGHRSVSWYQQTPGQGLQFLFEYFSETQRNKGNFPGRFSGRQFSNSRSEMNVSTLELGDSALYLCASSSQGPKNTEAFFGQGTRLTVV.

This clone showed up just a few times. CDR3 protein: CASSPDGEKLFF. The CDR3 DNA follows: TGTGCCAGCAGTCCGGATGGTGAAAAACTGTTTTTT. The rearrangement uses TRBV6-5 and TRBJ1-4; D is undetermined. The CDR3 covers 12 residues. V lost 5 bases to trimming and J lost 7 bases, with 8 bases between them. The V gene's germline CDR1 is MNHEY and CDR2 SVGAGI.

In its sample, this clone was seen a few times. The chain is built from TRBV27 and TRBJ1-1, with a tentative D call TRBD1 (6 bases). Trimming removed 6 bases from V and 0 bases from J, with 11 bases in between. This CDR3 region has 14 residues. Germline CDR1 is MNHEY and CDR2 is SMNVEV (reference sequence). The CDR3 DNA follows: TGTGCCAGCAGACACGACAGGTTGAACACTGAAGCTTTCTTT. Translated: CASRHDRLNTEAFF.

The chain carries TRBV18 and TRBJ2-1; 7 bases align to TRBD1. The CDR3 length is 18 residues. Germline CDR1 is KGHSH and CDR2 is LQKENI. The V segment lost 3 bases and the J segment 5 bases; nucleotides outside the gene matches: 16. The CDR3: CASSPRFPGTVFDNEQFF. The DNA of the CDR3 is TGTGCCAGCTCACCCAGATTCCCCGGGACAGTTTTCGACAATGAGCAGTTCTTC.

The chain is built from TRBV30 and TRBJ2-1, with TRBD2 matching 10 bases. The ends lost 5 bases at V and 5 bases at J; junction bases unmatched: 3. Germline V lookup: CDR1 GTSNPN, CDR2 SVGIG (reference sequence). The CDR3 has 13 amino acids. CDR3 sequence (DNA): TGTGCCTGGGGGACTAGCGCCCACAATGAGCAGTTCTTC. Its translation: CAWGTSAHNEQFF.

This clone has more than one count but fewer than ten. This CDR3 reads CASSSAGTDYGYTF. CDR3 coding DNA: TGTGCCAGCAGCTCGGCCGGGACTGATTATGGCTACACCTTC. This chain connects TRBV7-9 to TRBJ1-2, with D possibly being TRBD1 (5 bases). The CDR3 totals 14 residues. Germline CDR1 SEHNR, CDR2 FQNEAQ (reference sequence). Trimming shortened V by 4 bases and J by 5 bases, and 14 bases separated the two germline ends. The full variable domain, in which reference TRBV7-9 and TRBJ1-2 provide the parts outside the CDR3, is DTGVSQNPRHKITKRGQNVTFRCDPISEHNRLYWYRQTLGQGPEFLTYFQNEAQLEKSRLLSDRFSAERPKGSFSTLEIQRTEQGDSAMYLCASSSAGTDYGYTFGSGTRLTVV.

The chain employs TRBV6-6 and TRBJ1-3; D may be TRBD1 (5 bases). The CDR3 contains 14 residues. The germline V and J ends were trimmed by 11 bases and 0 bases, with 14 bases remaining between them. Germline CDR1 and CDR2: MNHNY and SVGAGI (reference sequence). The CDR3 DNA is TGTGCCGGGGCAACGCATAGCTCTGGAAACACCATATATTTT. Its translation is CAGATHSSGNTIYF.

The chain carries TRBV5-1 and TRBJ2-3; no firm D call. The germline V gene encodes CDR1 SGHRS and CDR2 YFSETQ. The V end was cut by 0 bases, the J end by 5 bases, with 10 bases between. This CDR3 comprises 14 residues. In nucleotides, the CDR3 is TGCGCCAGCAGCTTGGGGGTTGCACTAGATACGCAGTATTTT. Translated, it gives CASSLGVALDTQYF.

This clone was counted a few times. This chain uses TRBV15 with TRBJ1-5, with D possibly being TRBD1 (6 bases). From germline, CDR1 is LNHNV and CDR2 YYDKDF (reference sequence). There are 13 residues in the CDR3. Trimming shortened V by 5 bases and J by 5 bases, and 10 bases separated the two germline ends. As DNA, the CDR3 is TGTGCCACCAGCGAGGGGGTTGATCAGCCCCAGCATTTT. Amino acids: CATSEGVDQPQHF.

In its sample, this clone was seen a few times. V usage is TRBV2 and J usage is TRBJ2-3; D unclear. The germline V gene has CDR1 SNHLY and CDR2 FYNNEI. The CDR3 is 12 residues long. V was shortened by 1 base and J by 6 bases, with 5 bases between the two germline ends. CDR3 residues: CASSEELDTQYF. The CDR3 coding sequence is TGTGCCAGCAGTGAAGAGTTGGATACGCAGTATTTT. Full variable domain (outside the CDR3, taken from reference TRBV2 and TRBJ2-3): EPEVTQTPSHQVTQMGQEVILRCVPISNHLYFYWYRQILGQKVEFLVSFYNNEISEKSEIFDDQFSVERPDGSNFTLKIRSTKLEDSAMYFCASSEELDTQYFGPGTRLTVL.

The V call is TRBV2, the J call TRBJ2-7; D assignment may be TRBD1 or TRBD2 (5 bases each). With 6 bases removed from V and 0 bases from J, the gap between germline ends came to 18 bases. Germline V CDR1 and CDR2: SNHLY, FYNNEI. CDR3 length: 16 amino acids. CDR3 sequence: CASRATGTVSSYEQYF. The CDR3 DNA reads TGTGCCAGCAGGGCGACCGGGACGGTATCCTCCTACGAGCAGTACTTC.

This clone has a handful of counts. The chain couples TRBV27 to TRBJ2-1; D is uncertain. Germline V CDR1 and CDR2: MNHEY, SMNVEV (reference sequence). V was trimmed by 7 bases and J by 4 bases, leaving 23 bases between them. CDR3 length: 17 residues. DNA of the CDR3: TGTGCCAGCACCCGCCGGATGGGCCCAGACCCGTACAATGAGCAGTTCTTC. It specifies CASTRRMGPDPYNEQFF.

This chain's CDR3 is CASSQVLTSNYGYTF. The CDR3 DNA follows: TGCGCCAGCAGCCAAGTTCTGACAAGCAACTATGGCTACACCTTC. The chain has TRBV4-3 and TRBJ1-2; D is uncertain. The CDR3 totals 15 residues. Germline V gene data show CDR1 as LGHNA and CDR2 as YSLEER. V lost 1 base and J 2 bases, leaving 11 bases between the germline ends.

CDR3: CAISRVTSGNEQYF. The CDR3, as DNA: TGTGCCATCAGCAGAGTTACTAGTGGGAACGAGCAGTACTTC. This chain uses TRBV10-3 with TRBJ2-7, with D possibly matching TRBD2 (5 bases). V dropped 6 bases and J dropped 5 bases, with 17 bases sitting between them. This CDR3 has 14 residues. Germline CDR1 ENHRY, CDR2 SYGVKD.

CDR3 DNA: TGTGCCAGTAGTCCTCCCGGGACAGGTTTTAATGAGCAGTTCTTC. This translates into CASSPPGTGFNEQFF. V usage is TRBV19 and J usage is TRBJ2-1; 8 positions agree with TRBD1. Germline trimming cut 5 bases from V and 7 bases from J; bases unmatched to any gene: 10. Germline assignment: CDR1 LNHDA and CDR2 SQIVND (reference sequence). The CDR3 is made up of 15 amino acids.

The V call is TRBV28, the J call TRBJ2-5, with 7 bases that match TRBD1. The V gene end was trimmed by 4 bases and the J gene end by 4 bases; junction bases not matched to a gene: 12. CDR3 size: 16 residues. Germline V gene sequence: CDR1 MDHEN, CDR2 SYDVKM. The CDR3 coding sequence is TGTGCCAGCAGTTCACATCGACAGGGAAAACTAGAGACCCAGTACTTC. Translation gives CASSSHRQGKLETQYF.

This clone was seen more than once but under ten times. The rearrangement links TRBV6-5 to TRBJ2-1, with TRBD1 matching over 7 bases. The CDR3 contains 15 residues. Germline CDR1 is MNHEY and CDR2 is SVGAGI. After removal of 6 bases from V and 3 bases from J, the junction contained 8 bases not matched to a gene. Here the CDR3 DNA reads TGTGCCAGCAGCCTCACCGGGACAGTCTACAATGAGCAGTTCTTC. Amino acids: CASSLTGTVYNEQFF.

In its sample, this clone was seen a few times. V gene TRBV7-6 combines with J gene TRBJ2-7; 8 positions agree with TRBD1. From germline, CDR1 is SGHVS and CDR2 FNYEAQ. The V and J ends lost 2 bases and 1 base, in that order; junction bases with no gene match: 13. There are 18 residues in the CDR3. The CDR3 DNA follows: TGTGCCAGCAGCTTAAACGACAGGGGCTCCCCGTTATCCTACGAGCAGTACTTC. It translates to CASSLNDRGSPLSYEQYF. Filled out from reference TRBV7-6 and TRBJ2-7, the complete variable domain reads GAGVSQSPRYKVTKRGQDVALRCDPISGHVSLYWYRQALGQGPEFLTYFNYEAQQDKSGLPNDRFSAERPEGSISTLTIQRTEQRDSAMYRCASSLNDRGSPLSYEQYFGPGTRLTVT.

This clone came up a few times. The rearrangement joins TRBV25-1 to TRBJ1-6; D may be TRBD1 (5 bases). The CDR3 is made up of 15 amino acids. Looked up from germline, CDR1 is MGHDK and CDR2 is SYGVNS. V gave up 2 bases and J gave up 9 bases, with 14 bases separating them. The CDR3 sequence: CASSEGGTWRSPLHF. DNA for the CDR3: TGTGCCAGCAGTGAAGGAGGGACTTGGCGTTCACCCCTCCACTTT. The full variable domain, with the rest looked up from reference TRBV25-1 and TRBJ1-6, is EADIYQTPRYLVIGTGKKITLECSQTMGHDKMYWYQQDPGMELHLIHYSYGVNSTEKGDLSSESTVSRIRTEHFPLTLESARPSHTSQYLCASSEGGTWRSPLHFGNGTRLTVT.

Comment on this clone: Distinct nucleotide sequences in the sample also encode this CDR3. For the CDR3, the DNA is TGTGCCAGCAGCGCCGGACAGGCGGGCACCGGGGAGCTGTTTTTT. Translated, it gives CASSAGQAGTGELFF. This sequence joins TRBV9 and TRBJ2-2; 7 bases are a match to TRBD1. The CDR3 consists of 15 residues. The germline V gene encodes CDR1 SGDLS and CDR2 YYNGEE. V was pared by 3 bases and J by 4 bases, with 6 bases of the junction left unmatched.

The chain recombines TRBV7-6 with TRBJ2-6; unclear D gene. The CDR3 is 16 residues long. V lost 2 bases, J lost 0 bases, and 8 bases lay in between. Germline assignment: CDR1 SGHVS and CDR2 FNYEAQ. CDR3 DNA sequence: TGTGCCAGCAGCTTATCGGTGAGCTCTGGGGCCAACGTCCTGACTTTC. Translated, it gives CASSLSVSSGANVLTF.

J is TRBJ2-6 and V is TRBV4-3; D is uncertain. The CDR3 has 16 amino acids. Germline CDR1 and CDR2: LGHNA and YSLEER. The V end was cut by 0 bases, the J end by 1 base, with 7 bases between. For the CDR3, the DNA is TGCGCCAGCAGCCAAGACTTGAGTTCTGGGGCCAACGTCCTGACTTTC. It translates to CASSQDLSSGANVLTF.

This chain uses TRBV21-1 with TRBJ2-7; TRBD1, the table's D call, was not compared with the DNA. TRBV21-1 represents a pseudogene. CDR3 length: 15 residues. The CDR3 sequence is CASSKCQGSSYEQYV. The CDR3 bases are TGTGCCAGCAGCAAATGCCAGGGCAGCTCCTACGAGCAGTACGTC.

V gene TRBV30 combines with J gene TRBJ1-4; 8 positions match TRBD1. V shed 3 bases, J shed 4 bases, and the junction held 16 bases outside the gene matches. The CDR3 runs 18 residues. Germline V gives CDR1 GTSNPN, CDR2 SVGIG (reference sequence). The chain's CDR3 is CAWREPKPKQGGNEKLFF. The CDR3 nucleotides read TGTGCCTGGAGGGAACCCAAACCCAAACAGGGGGGTAATGAAAAACTGTTTTTT.

As to this clone: The sample holds other DNA sequences that translate to the same CDR3. This chain links TRBV18 with TRBJ2-5; D gene unclear. CDR1 is KGHSH, CDR2 LQKENI, per germline. The CDR3 runs to 11 residues. With 2 bases removed from V and 4 bases from J, the gap between germline ends came to 2 bases. The CDR3 nucleotides read TGTGCCAGCTCACCAGGAGAGACCCAGTACTTC. Its translation: CASSPGETQYF. Drawing the rest from reference TRBV18 and TRBJ2-5, the complete variable domain is NAGVMQNPRHLVRRRGQEARLRCSPMKGHSHVYWYRQLPEEGLKFMVYLQKENIIDESGMPKERFSAEFPKEGPSILRIQQVVRGDSAAYFCASSPGETQYFGPGTRLLVL.

This clone was seen more than once but under ten times. V is TRBV15 and J is TRBJ2-3; 7 nucleotides align to TRBD2. There are 15 residues in the CDR3. From germline, CDR1 is LNHNV and CDR2 YYDKDF (reference sequence). The V segment lost 4 bases and the J segment 6 bases; nucleotides outside the gene matches: 10. CDR3 nucleotide sequence: TGTGCCACCAGCAACCGGAATCGGGGGGTGGATACGCAGTATTTT. It is translated as CATSNRNRGVDTQYF.

The rearrangement uses TRBV30 and TRBJ1-1; a possible D gene is TRBD1 (6 bases). CDR3 size: 12 residues. CDR1 GTSNPN and CDR2 SVGIG come from the germline V gene (reference sequence). CDR3 DNA sequence: TGTGTAGCGGGCAGGGGCGACACTGAAGCTTTCTTT. Translation: CVAGRGDTEAFF.

This clone has more than one count but fewer than ten. V gene TRBV4-1 combines with J gene TRBJ1-5, with D perhaps matching TRBD1 (6 bases). The germline CDR1 and CDR2 sequences are MGHRA and YSYEKL. The germline V and J ends were trimmed by 0 bases and 8 bases, with 20 bases remaining between them. The CDR3 runs to 17 residues. In DNA, the CDR3 is TGCGCCAGCAGCCAAGATCAAACAGGGCGGTTGGTGGAGCCCCAGCATTTT. This sequence encodes CASSQDQTGRLVEPQHF.

This rearrangement joins TRBV9 to TRBJ1-5; TRBD1 is a possible D gene (6 bases). The CDR3 length is 14 residues. The germline V gene encodes CDR1 SGDLS and CDR2 YYNGEE. The V end lost 3 bases, the J end lost 3 bases, and 10 bases lay between the germline ends. The CDR3 protein is CASSGGQINQPQHF. In nucleotides, the CDR3 is TGTGCCAGCAGCGGCGGACAGATCAATCAGCCCCAGCATTTT.